The sequence of this T cell receptor beta chain was determined in a study of blood T cell repertoires in COVID-19. Study as a whole: The samples span acute and convalescent COVID-19 from the United States, Italy and Spain.

Grouping used clinical history reported by participants in a survey and questionnaire. The CDR3 is 17 residues long. The germline V gene has CDR1 KGHSH and CDR2 LQKENI. The ends were cut back, 4 bases at V and 2 bases at J, with 20 bases in the middle. In the original analysis: Estimates of nucleated cell counts were drawn from the amplification of reference gene primers. The method was immunoSEQ multiplex PCR; TCRdb's version includes in-frame clones alone and lacks a portion of them. Clone size and V and J calls were adopted from that table, with D and trimming inferred from the DNA. The sample contains fewer than 350,000 clones, 85% of which appear only once.

The sequencing input was PBMCs or T cells enriched from blood (not recorded which). The gene calls are TRBV18 and TRBJ1-1, with a tentative D call TRBD1 (6 bases). This TCR derives from a woman in her forties or fifties who had recovered from COVID-19. CDR3 DNA sequence: TGTGCCAGCTCACGGCGAAAAGTGGGGGCTCTCAACACTGAAGCTTTCTTT. Encoded protein: CASSRRKVGALNTEAFF.